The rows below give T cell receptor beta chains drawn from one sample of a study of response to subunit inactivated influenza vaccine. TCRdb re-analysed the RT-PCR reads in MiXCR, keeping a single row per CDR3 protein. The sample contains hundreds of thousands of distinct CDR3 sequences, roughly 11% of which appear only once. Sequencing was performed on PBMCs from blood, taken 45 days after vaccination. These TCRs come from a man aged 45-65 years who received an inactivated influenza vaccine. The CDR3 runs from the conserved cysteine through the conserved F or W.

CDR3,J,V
CATSRGDYNSPLHF,TRBJ1-6,TRBV15
CAWTYLGGNGETQYF,TRBJ2-5,TRBV30
CASKTGTRYEQYF,TRBJ2-7,TRBV6-1
CASSLAIGTRDETQYF,TRBJ2-5,TRBV5-1
CASSHKLLEQFF,TRBJ2-1,TRBV6-2/TRBV6-3
CASSQSGTAFHTF,TRBJ1-2,TRBV16
CASSQEPLTRQYF,TRBJ2-7,TRBV4-3
CASSLLLAGDNEQFF,TRBJ2-1,TRBV7-9
CASSARLAVPYNEQFF,TRBJ2-1,TRBV7-8
CASSPWNYGYTF,TRBJ1-2,TRBV7-2
CASSLPGTGGLNEQFF,TRBJ2-1,TRBV7-8
CASSLDAGGEQFF,TRBJ2-1,TRBV5-5
CASSYYPTGELFF,TRBJ2-2,TRBV5-8
CSVSLRPGGYTF,TRBJ1-2,TRBV29-1
CASSLQGRGQPQHF,TRBJ1-5,TRBV5-5
CSARGTKTQYF,TRBJ2-7,TRBV20-1
CASRPQWIQETQYF,TRBJ2-5,TRBV6-1
CASSWPGAYEQYF,TRBJ2-7,TRBV5-6
CSVEGDFSDEQFF,TRBJ2-1,TRBV29-1
CASSAGPMNTEAFF,TRBJ1-1,TRBV6-4
CASSLDWGNTEAFF,TRBJ1-1,TRBV5-5
CSALRRRVGDEQFF,TRBJ2-1,TRBV20-1
CASRIRGLAGGTYSSYNEQFF,TRBJ2-1,TRBV6-2/TRBV6-3
CASSPPGFGETQYF,TRBJ2-5,TRBV18
CASSLKGSNPGLGNNEQFF,TRBJ2-1,TRBV11-2
CASSYGTSVRETQYF,TRBJ2-5,TRBV6-2/TRBV6-3
CASSQMDEQFF,TRBJ2-1,TRBV3-1
CASSPGLAGGTHTGELFF,TRBJ2-2,TRBV9
CASSNPGPRPSYEQYF,TRBJ2-7,TRBV6-5
CASSSPDSGAPFSYNEQFF,TRBJ2-1,TRBV6-4
CASSPRRQGAFIRELFF,TRBJ2-2,TRBV12-3/TRBV12-4
CASRGDRRTDTQYF,TRBJ2-3,TRBV23-1
CASSYSSWWTGENTEAFF,TRBJ1-1,TRBV6-5
CATSSYDRYNQPQHF,TRBJ1-5,TRBV15
CASSNRGFYSGANVLTF,TRBJ2-6,TRBV6-5
CASSQDPRTKTQYF,TRBJ2-5,TRBV3-1
CASSQDGGSSYEQYF,TRBJ2-7,TRBV4-2
CASSQEGTSGAPPLHF,TRBJ1-6,TRBV4-1
CATHKLRVATVVNEQFF,TRBJ2-1,TRBV6-2/TRBV6-3